This T cell receptor beta chain was sequenced during a study of cytomegalovirus exposure and HLA in healthy donors. Notes on the study in general: In a later analysis, HLA-associated TCR beta chains were more clonally expanded than equally common others.

This CDR3 comprises 16 residues. J gave up 6 bases and V 1 base, and 4 bases lay outside the gene matches. Germline V gene data show CDR1 as MGHRA and CDR2 as YSYEKL. In the PCR, 60 Vbeta and 13 Jbeta primers were used. Sequenced by immunoSEQ multiplex PCR; TCRdb stores in-frame clones only, minus some. The sample includes over 75,000 clones, over 75% of them seen just once. In the case of this clone: The target antigen is unknown.

V usage is TRBV4-1 and J usage is TRBJ2-1; 12 nucleotides match TRBD2. The specimen sequenced was PBMCs. The origin of this receptor is a female donor in good health and CMV-seronegative. CDR3 nucleotides: TGCGCCAGCAGCCAAGGAGGACTAGCGGGACCCAATGAGCAGTTCTTC. Translation gives CASSQGGLAGPNEQFF.